The source of this TCR beta chain is a study of cytomegalovirus exposure and HLA in healthy donors. About this clone: The antigen remains undetermined.

Whole-study findings and limits: Most of the CMV-associated TCR beta chains (in a later analysis) appeared to be HLA-restricted. Previous analysis showed most TCR beta V segments were productive about 87% or about 30% of the time. Under in vitro conditions, a few CMV-associated chains were confirmed as specific for CMV antigens.

Germline V gives CDR1 SQVTM, CDR2 ANQGSEA. V trimming: 3 bases; J trimming: 6 bases; junction bases outside the gene matches: 12. CDR3 length: 15 residues. Researchers ran the PCR with 60 Vbeta and 13 Jbeta primers. The repertoire was sequenced with immunoSEQ multiplex PCR; TCRdb's copy has only in-frame clones and lacks some. The listing contains some 110,000 clones. The TCR originated in a man aged 35-49 years in good health and CMV-seronegative. Sequenced material: PBMCs. V usage is TRBV29-1 and J usage is TRBJ2-3; the match to TRBD1 covers 7 bases. The CDR3 region has the DNA TGCAGCGTTGAGTCCCGACAGGGCCTAGAGGATACGCAGTATTTT. Translating gives CSVESRQGLEDTQYF.